This TCR beta chain was found in a study of shared clonotypes between healthy human individuals. On the study more broadly: Researchers assigned three CD4 naive, three CD4 memory, two CD8 naive and one CD8 memory plate to each donor.

The V and J ends lost 2 bases and 5 bases, in that order; junction bases with no gene match: 3. This CDR3 has 13 amino acids. The germline CDR1 and CDR2 sequences are SGHRS and YFSETQ. TCRdb's table, derived via immunoSEQ multiplex PCR, lists solely in-frame clones and lacks some. The table has about 2.5 million clones, roughly 92% seen once; the top ten hold about 0.36%. Study-wide results and limits: Naive CD4 clonotypes overlapped across a handful of donors at roughly 4.5%. It was the non-shared clonotypes that had lower generation probabilities than clonotypes shared by all four donors.

CD4+ cells were split into CD45RA+ naive and CD45RA-negative memory subsets. Comment on this clone: Its antigen remains unknown.

Sequenced material: naive CD4+ T cells from PBMCs. As to subset: CD45RA+ positively selected. The rearrangement uses TRBV5-1 and TRBJ2-5; 7 nucleotides line up with TRBD1. This receptor was taken from a young man in good health. Some clones in this sample may be carry-over from other donors' samples. The CDR3 sequence is CASSFYRGETQYF. CDR3 bases: TGCGCCAGCAGCTTTTACAGGGGCGAGACCCAGTACTTC.